This T cell receptor beta chain comes out of a study of T-cell reconstitution after alpha-beta-depleted transplantation in children. A TCRbeta library incorporating unique molecular identifiers was prepared. TCRdb called the PCR reads again in MiXCR, with one record for every CDR3 protein. The data contain around 400,000 distinct CDR3 sequences, roughly 22% of them seen just once; the ten biggest clones take up around 4%. The sequencing here drew on PBMCs from the stem cell graft donor, taken from the stem cell graft. The receptor was isolated from a human donor who donated a stem cell graft to a child with acute myeloid leukemia.

In DNA, the CDR3 is TGTGCCAGCAGCCGGGGGAATAGCGGGAGCAATGAGCAGTTCTTC. This codes for CASSRGNSGSNEQFF. This sequence joins TRBV7-2 and TRBJ2-1; TRBD2 matches 9 bases. The CDR3 loop spans 15 amino acids. Germline V gene lookup returns CDR1 SGHTA and CDR2 FQGNSA. The trim removed 5 bases at V and 6 bases at J, leaving 8 bases unmatched.